The table lists the clone carrying this T cell receptor beta chain with many counts. As yet, its antigen is unknown. The sample is drawn from a study of spatial heterogeneity in lung cancer. The wider study: Consistent detection of more beta-chain than alpha-chain sequences was observed. Regarding the study as a whole: Estimation of coverage gave values of around 6.7% for alpha and approximately 12% for beta chains in tumor T cells. There was tracking of ubiquitous and regional nonsynonymous mutations by the respective counts of ubiquitous and regional expanded TCRs. The study found that expanded intratumoral alpha and beta TCR counts tracked tumor mutation counts.

Every TCR cDNA molecule bore its own unique molecular identifier. TCRdb ran MiXCR on the 5' RACE reads and lists one entry per CDR3 protein. The data show about 100,000 distinct CDR3 sequences, with nearly 4.5% seen just once and 21% held by the top ten. Time point given: sample taken at primary tumor resection. The germline V gene has CDR1 MDHEN and CDR2 SYDVKM. Trimming pared 5 bases from V and 0 bases from J, leaving 21 bases between. The CDR3 sequence is 18 residues long. The chain employs TRBV28 and TRBJ2-3; perhaps TRBD2 as D (6 bases). The clonotype comes from a male donor with early-stage non-small cell lung cancer. The sample consisted of lung tumor tissue, taken at surgery. DNA for the CDR3: TGTGCCAGCAGTACTTTACCGGGACTCGAGGCGAGCACAGATACGCAGTATTTT. Encoded protein: CASSTLPGLEASTDTQYF.